This TCR beta chain was identified in a study of blood T cells in healthy people across ages. The authors ran a second PCR of about 7 to 11 cycles using a sample-barcoded 5' primer and a J-beta primer mix. In TCRdb, the 5' RACE reads were re-called with MiXCR into one record per CDR3 protein. The top ten hold 6.5% to 8.5% of the sample, which has 1,500,000 or so distinct CDR3 sequences, approximately 63% seen once. The germline gives CDR1 MGHRA, CDR2 YSYEKL. Trimming removed 1 base from V and 6 bases from J, with 16 bases in between. This CDR3 is 15 amino acids long. The rearrangement uses TRBV4-1 and TRBJ2-7; D remains ambiguous. The material sequenced was blood. The source of this sequence is a man in his late teens or twenties in good health. CDR3 region: CASSQVGLLSLEQYF. The DNA for the CDR3 is TGCGCCAGCAGCCAAGTAGGGCTTCTATCGCTCGAGCAGTACTTC.